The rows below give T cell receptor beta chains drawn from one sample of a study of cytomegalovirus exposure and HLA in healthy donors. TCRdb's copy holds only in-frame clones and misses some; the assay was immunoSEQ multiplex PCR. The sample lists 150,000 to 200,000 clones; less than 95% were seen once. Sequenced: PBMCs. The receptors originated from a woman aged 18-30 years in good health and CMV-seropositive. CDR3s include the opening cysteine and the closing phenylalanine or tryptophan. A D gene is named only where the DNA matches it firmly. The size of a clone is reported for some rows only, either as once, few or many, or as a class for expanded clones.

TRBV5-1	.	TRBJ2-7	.	TGCGCCAGCAGCGAGGACTTCTACGAGCAGTACTTC	CASSEDFYEQYF
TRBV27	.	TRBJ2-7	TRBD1	TGTGCCAGCAGTCGCGGGACAGGGAGGACCTACGAGCAGTACTTC	CASSRGTGRTYEQYF
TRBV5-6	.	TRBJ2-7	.	TGTGCCACCTCCGAGGGCGAGCAGTACTTC	CATSEGEQYF
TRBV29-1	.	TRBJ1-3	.	TGCAGTTACTCTGGTGGAAACACCATATATTTT	CSYSGGNTIYF
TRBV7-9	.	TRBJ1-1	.	TGTGCCAGCAGCTTAGCGGGCAGCCCGAACACTGAAGCTTTCTTT	CASSLAGSPNTEAFF
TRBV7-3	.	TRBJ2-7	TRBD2	TGTGCCAGCAGCCCAAGCGGGAGGCGGTACGAGCAGTACTTC	CASSPSGRRYEQYF
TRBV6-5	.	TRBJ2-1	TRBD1	TGTGCCAGCAGTTACTCTCCGGGACAGGGGTACAATGAGCAGTTCTTC	CASSYSPGQGYNEQFF
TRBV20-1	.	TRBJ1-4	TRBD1	TGCAGTGTTCAACAGGGGCGAGGACTGTTTTTT	CSVQQGRGLFF
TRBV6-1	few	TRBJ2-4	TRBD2	TGTGCCAGCAGTTCAAACCGCGGGGGGGCGGACATTCAGTACTTC	CASSSNRGGADIQYF
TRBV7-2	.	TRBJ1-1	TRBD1	TGTGCCAGCAGCCCCCACAGGGGGCAGGGGACTGAAGCTTTCTTT	CASSPHRGQGTEAFF
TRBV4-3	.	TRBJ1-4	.	TGCGCCAGCAGCCAAGATCTTGATGAAAAACTGTTTTTT	CASSQDLDEKLFF
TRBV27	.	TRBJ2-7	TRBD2	TGTGCCAGCAGTTTAACTAGCGGGAGGGTTTACGAGCAGTACTTC	CASSLTSGRVYEQYF
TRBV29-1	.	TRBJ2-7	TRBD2	TGCAGCGTTGTTAGCGGGGCAACCTACGAGCAGTACTTC	CSVVSGATYEQYF
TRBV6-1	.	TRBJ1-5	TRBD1	TGTGCCAGCAGGGAGACAGGGGCTAGCAATCAGCCCCAGCATTTT	CASRETGASNQPQHF
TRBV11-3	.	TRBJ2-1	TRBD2	TGTGCCAGCAGCGAGACTAGCGGGAGGGCACATGAGCAGTTCTTC	CASSETSGRAHEQFF
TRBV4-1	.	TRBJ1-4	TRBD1	TGCGCCAGCAGCCCCCAGAACGCGGGGACAGGTAACGAAAAACTGTTTTTT	CASSPQNAGTGNEKLFF
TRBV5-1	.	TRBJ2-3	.	TGCGCCAGCAGCTTGTATCTAGGCGGCGAAAATACGCAGTATTTT	CASSLYLGGENTQYF
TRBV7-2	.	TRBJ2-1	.	TGTGCCAGCAGCTTAGTAGGGCAGGGAGGCTACAATGAGCAGTTCTTC	CASSLVGQGGYNEQFF
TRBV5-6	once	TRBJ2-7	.	TGTGCCAGCAGCTCCAGCTACGAGCAGTACTTC	CASSSSYEQYF
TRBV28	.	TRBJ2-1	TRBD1	TGTGCCAGCAGGGCCCGGGACAGGACCTACAATGAGCAGTTCTTC	CASRARDRTYNEQFF
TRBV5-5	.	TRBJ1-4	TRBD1	TGTGCCAGCAGCTTGCGGACAGGGGAGGAAAAACTGTTTTTT	CASSLRTGEEKLFF
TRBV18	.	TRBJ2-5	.	TGTGCCAGCTCACCACAAACCAGGACTGGGGGCGAGACCCAGTACTTC	CASSPQTRTGGETQYF
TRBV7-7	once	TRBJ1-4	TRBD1	TGTGCCAGCACCCTAGGGGGCTCTGGAGGGGAAAAACTGTTTTTT	CASTLGGSGGEKLFF
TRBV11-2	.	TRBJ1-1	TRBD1	TGTGCCAGCAGCACAGGGGGCGGGGGTACTGAAGCTTTCTTT	CASSTGGGGTEAFF
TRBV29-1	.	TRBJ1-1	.	TGCAGCATGCGGGTGAACACTGAAGCTTTCTTT	CSMRVNTEAFF
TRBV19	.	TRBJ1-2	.	TGTGCCAGTAGTATAGGACCGAATAGAGGCTATGGCTACACCTTC	CASSIGPNRGYGYTF
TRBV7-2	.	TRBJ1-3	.	TGTGCCAGCAGCTCCCGGGGGTCCTCTGGAAACACCATATATTTT	CASSSRGSSGNTIYF
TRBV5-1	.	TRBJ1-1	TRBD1	TGCGCCAGCAGCTTGGCCGTCAGGGGGGTTGACATGAACACTGAAGCTTTCTTT	CASSLAVRGVDMNTEAFF
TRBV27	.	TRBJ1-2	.	TGTGCCAGCAGTCCCACCTCGGGGGGATGGGGATATGGCTACACCTTC	CASSPTSGGWGYGYTF
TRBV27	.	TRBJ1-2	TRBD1	TGTGCCAGCAGAGGTGCTAACAGGGGGATTTACTATGGCTACACCTTC	CASRGANRGIYYGYTF
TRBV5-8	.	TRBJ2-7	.	TGTGCCAGCAGCTTTCCTCTTGGAGGGGAGGACTACGAGCAGTACTTC	CASSFPLGGEDYEQYF
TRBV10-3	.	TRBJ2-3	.	TGTGCCATCAGTGCTTCATTCATCCAGCCCGAGGCATTTAGCACAGATACGCAGTATTTT	CAISASFIQPEAFSTDTQYF
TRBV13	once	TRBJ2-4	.	TGTGCCAGCAGCTTAGGACCCGCGGAGGACATTCAGTACTTC	CASSLGPAEDIQYF
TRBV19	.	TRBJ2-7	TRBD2	TGTGCCAGTAGTCTGCAGCGGGGGAGCTCCTACGAGCAGTACTTC	CASSLQRGSSYEQYF
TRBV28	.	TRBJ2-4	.	TGTGCCAGCAGTTACCCCCAAGCGGGCATTCAGTACTTC	CASSYPQAGIQYF
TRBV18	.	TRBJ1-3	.	TGTGCCAGCTCACCCAAGGGGCCTGGAAACACCATATATTTT	CASSPKGPGNTIYF
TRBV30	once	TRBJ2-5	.	.	CAWGPGTDLMAYF
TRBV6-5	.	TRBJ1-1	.	TGTGCCAGCAGTTACTCGTCTCCGGGCCGGGGTAGGGCTTTCTTT	CASSYSSPGRGRAFF
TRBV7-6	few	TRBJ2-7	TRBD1	TGTGCCAGCAGCGCACCCGGGACAGGGTACGAGCAGTACTTC	CASSAPGTGYEQYF
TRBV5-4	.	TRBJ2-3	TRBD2	TGTGCCAGCAGCCAGGGACTAGCGGGAACTAGCACAGATACGCAGTATTTT	CASSQGLAGTSTDTQYF
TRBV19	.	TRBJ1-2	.	TGTGCCAGTCGAGCTGGGGGCGCCTATGGCTACACCTTC	CASRAGGAYGYTF
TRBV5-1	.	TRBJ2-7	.	TGCGCCAGCAGCTTACAGACAGAGGTAACCTACGAGCAGTACTTC	CASSLQTEVTYEQYF
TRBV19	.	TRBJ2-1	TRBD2	TGTGCCAGTAGTATACGGGGGGGACTAAACAATGAGCAGTTCTTC	CASSIRGGLNNEQFF
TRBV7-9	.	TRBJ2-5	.	TGTGCCAGCAGCTACTCCCTACCTCGGGACTCCGAGCCGTGGGAGACCCAGTACTTC	CASSYSLPRDSEPWETQYF
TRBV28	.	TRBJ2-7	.	TGTGCCAGCAGGAACAGGTACGAGCAGTACTTC	CASRNRYEQYF